This T cell receptor beta chain was recorded in a study of blood T cell repertoires in COVID-19. The CDR3 runs 19 residues. CDR1 and CDR2 (germline): MGHRA, YSYEKL. Trimming removed 0 bases from V and 1 base from J; junction bases left unmatched: 10. Data came from immunoSEQ multiplex PCR; TCRdb stores just in-frame clones and leaves some out. The sample yields 120,000 to 150,000 clones, around four fifths seen once. The receptor was isolated from a woman between 40 and 55 years old with active or convalescent COVID-19. The chain employs TRBV4-1 and TRBJ2-5; 11 bases map to TRBD2. Sequences were obtained from peripheral blood. CDR3 residues: CASSQDGTSGRKSQETQYF. As DNA, the CDR3 is TGCGCCAGCAGCCAAGATGGCACTAGCGGGAGAAAGTCCCAAGAGACCCAGTACTTC.